This T cell receptor beta chain was documented in a study of blood T cell repertoires in COVID-19 (dated by TCRdb to 2018 to 2020). For context, the study as a whole: Collaborator samples came from the United States, Italy and Spain and covered acute and convalescent phases of COVID-19. Subjects who had been exposed to COVID-19, were actively infected with it, or had recovered from it provided the deeply sampled blood TCRbeta repertoires that made up the dataset. A freely available public database, intended as a resource for researchers studying the immune response to SARS-CoV-2, is where the repertoires were released. Nearly every sample came with metadata listing a de-identified subject ID, COVID-19 status, age in years and sex. The material from the prospective study consisted of cDNA or gDNA derived from T cells, B-cell-depleted T cells, or PBMCs. The samples were drawn from the first 160 participants of the ongoing ImmuneRACE study and from more than 1,000 subjects provided by 6 global collaborators. Where available, HLA class I and class II types were obtained from metadata supplied by the sample provider rather than from assay-based typing. What the study reported, not specific to this receptor: The amount of clinical and demographic metadata varied by source and participant and was provided uncurated.

The germline V gene (reference sequence) gives CDR1 as SGHNT and CDR2 as YYREEE. V loses 0 bases of germline sequence and J loses 0 bases, and the interval between the two ends is 12 bases. From cysteine to phenylalanine, the CDR3 is 17 amino acids long. The retained sequence is limited to the CDR3, 51 bases, with the frame set at the first base. TCRbeta CDR3 regions were amplified from genomic DNA by means of the immunoSEQ Assay, a bias-controlled multiplex PCR. The paper's processing steps were these. Within the assay, amplification of reference gene primers was used to estimate how many nucleated cells each sample contained. To quantify the absolute abundance of each unique TCRbeta CDR3 rearrangement, sequence reads were collapsed and filtered. For each sample, productive Simpson clonality was calculated as the square root of Simpson's diversity index over productive rearrangements. What TCRdb holds here is the immuneACCESS table cut down to in-frame rearrangements. Part of the clones is not present; checked against another copy, under half of the missing clones reflect an unresolved V gene, and the others are unexplained. V and J calls and clone size are those listed in that table; D and trimming were worked out from the DNA. In all, the sample holds about 240,000 clones, and roughly four fifths of those were seen once. The ten largest account for 7% to 10% of the sample.

In Seattle, one collaborating source enrolled patients while the infection was active and tracked those patients longitudinally over the course of disease. Each collaborating institution followed its own protocols to collect whole blood in K2EDTA tubes. For TCRbeta analysis, collaborators shipped samples in one of three forms: frozen whole blood, isolated PBMCs, or DNA extracted from either of those sample types. To note about this clone: Its specific antigen is unknown. Base qualities are not recorded, but no much larger clone differs from it by a single base.

Recombination linked TRBV5-4 to TRBJ2-2, with TRBD1 perhaps the D gene, on 6 matching bases. Sequencing input: peripheral blood. The receptor comes from a woman at least 80 years old with COVID-19, enrolled during active disease. Here is the DNA: TGTGCCAGCAGCTTGGGATCCAGGGGCGCGAACACCGGGGAGCTGTTTTTT. The resulting protein is CASSLGSRGANTGELFF. Outside the CDR3, residues come from the reference TRBV5-4 and TRBJ2-2 proteins, so the full variable domain is: ETGVTQSPTHLIKTRGQQVTLRCSSQSGHNTVSWYQQALGQGPQFIFQYYREEENGRGNFPPRFSGLQFPNYSSELNVNALELDDSALYLCASSLGSRGANTGELFFGEGSRLTVL.